These 30 T cell receptor beta chains originate from one sample sequenced in a study of Ad26.COV2.S vaccination and SARS-CoV-2 variants. Described treatment: around 19 received Ad26.COV2.S at low or high dose, single or two shots; 5 received placebo; per-sample allocation not given. Collection of the samples took place on day 63 after the first injection of vaccine or placebo. The repertoire was sequenced with immunoSEQ multiplex PCR; TCRdb's copy has only in-frame clones and lacks some. The table lists 400,000 to 500,000 clones, roughly nine tenths of them singletons. This sample comprised peripheral blood, obtained in a trial of Ad26.COV2.S vaccine versus placebo. These receptors originate from a person between 18 and 65 years old who received the Ad26.COV2.S COVID-19 vaccine or a placebo.

CDR3 in amino acids: CASSRRTESGETQYF. The CDR3 nucleotides are TGTGCCAGCTCACGGCGGACGGAGTCCGGGGAGACCCAGTACTTC. The V and J genes are TRBV18 and TRBJ2-5; D gene ambiguous. Trimming cost V 4 bases and J 5 bases, with 17 bases left between them. The CDR3 sequence is 15 residues long. Germline V gives CDR1 KGHSH, CDR2 LQKENI.

The chain uses TRBV4-3 and TRBJ2-5; 9 bases agree with TRBD1. V trimming: 4 bases; J trimming: 1 base; junction bases outside the gene matches: 10. CDR3 length equals 17 residues. Germline assignment: CDR1 LGHNA and CDR2 YSLEER. CDR3 amino acids: CASSLSPGQGFQETQYF. The CDR3 DNA reads as TGCGCCAGCAGCCTATCTCCGGGACAGGGCTTCCAAGAGACCCAGTACTTC.

CDR3 DNA: TGTGCCAGCAGCCCCCCTAGCGGGAGGGCCGATACGCAGTATTTT. As protein: CASSPPSGRADTQYF. This sequence joins TRBV3-1 (or the pseudogene TRBV3-2) and TRBJ2-3, with 12 bases identical to TRBD2. V shed 4 bases and J 6 bases; nucleotides not matched to a gene: 5. Germline values: CDR1 LGHDT, CDR2 YNNKEL (reference sequence). The CDR3 contains 15 residues.

CDR3 DNA: TGCGCCAGCAGCCAAACAGGGCTCGGCGAAAAACTGTTTTTT. Its translation is CASSQTGLGEKLFF. This chain uses TRBV4-3 with TRBJ1-4; possibly TRBD1 for D (6 bases). Germline V gene data show CDR1 as LGHNA and CDR2 as YSLEER. The CDR3 is made up of 14 amino acids. Trimming shortened V by 2 bases and J by 8 bases, and 12 bases separated the two germline ends.

The V call is TRBV30, the J call TRBJ2-5; a possible D gene is TRBD2 (5 bases). The V end was cut by 0 bases, the J end by 2 bases, with 22 bases between. Germline V gives CDR1 GTSNPN, CDR2 SVGIG (reference sequence). This CDR3 has 18 residues. Written as DNA, the CDR3 is TGTGCCTGGAGTGTACCCCTAATGAAGGCGGGCCGTCAAGAGACCCAGTACTTC. Protein: CAWSVPLMKAGRQETQYF.

The V call is TRBV6-5, the J call TRBJ1-1, with 7 bases aligning to TRBD1. Germline CDR1 is MNHEY and CDR2 is SVGAGI. The CDR3 covers 15 residues. The junction had 11 bases not matched to a gene; V was cut back by 4 bases and J by 6 bases. The CDR3 loop is CASSSTSGGGAEAFF. CDR3 in DNA: TGTGCCAGCAGTTCCACCTCTGGAGGGGGCGCTGAAGCTTTCTTT.

The chain employs TRBV6-5 and TRBJ1-6, with D unresolved. Germline-derived CDR1 and CDR2 are MNHEY and SVGAGI. Trimming stripped 2 bases from V and 6 bases from J, with 11 bases between. The length of the CDR3 is 15 residues. CDR3 amino acids: CASSYGAGFNSPLHF. In DNA, the CDR3 is TGTGCCAGCAGTTACGGCGCAGGTTTTAATTCACCCCTCCACTTT.

The chain is built from TRBV5-1 and TRBJ1-1; a possible D gene is TRBD1 (5 bases). This CDR3 comprises 13 residues. CDR1 and CDR2 from the germline V gene are SGHRS and YFSETQ. V lost 3 bases and J 3 bases, leaving 9 bases between the germline ends. The CDR3: CASSSDTHTEAFF. CDR3 DNA: TGCGCCAGCAGCTCGGACACTCACACTGAAGCTTTCTTT.

A single count supports this clone. This sequence joins TRBV6-6 and TRBJ1-2; the D is unclear. The V gene's germline CDR1 is MNHNY and CDR2 SVGAGI (reference sequence). This CDR3 region has 13 residues. The V end was cut by 5 bases, the J end by 3 bases, with 10 bases between. The CDR3 protein is CASSPSGYYGYTF. As DNA, the CDR3 is TGTGCCAGCAGTCCATCGGGATACTATGGCTACACCTTC.

This clone showed up just once. V gene TRBV18 combines with J gene TRBJ1-3; D might be TRBD1 (5 bases). Germline CDR1 KGHSH, CDR2 LQKENI. Trimming took off 3 bases at V and 0 bases at J, with 18 bases between the two ends. The CDR3 consists of 18 residues. The CDR3 here is CASSPSFGRQSSGNTIYF. In DNA form, the CDR3 reads TGTGCCAGCTCACCCAGTTTTGGTCGACAGTCCTCTGGAAACACCATATATTTT.

The chain carries TRBV7-9 and TRBJ2-4; no clear D gene. Deletions cut 7 bases from V and 0 bases from J, with 13 bases between. Germline V gene data show CDR1 as SEHNR and CDR2 as FQNEAQ (reference sequence). The CDR3 contains 15 residues. CDR3 in amino acids: CASTLIVPAKNIQYF. In DNA, the CDR3 is TGTGCCAGCACCCTCATAGTTCCAGCCAAAAACATTCAGTACTTC.

In this sample, this clone turned up once. The V gene is TRBV6-5, the J gene TRBJ1-1; D is perhaps TRBD1 (5 bases). There are 14 residues in the CDR3. The V end was cut by 6 bases, the J end by 5 bases, with 16 bases between. Germline V gene data show CDR1 as MNHEY and CDR2 as SVGAGI. CDR3 sequence: CASSDQTGLTEAFF. CDR3 sequence (DNA): TGTGCCAGCAGCGACCAGACGGGGCTAACTGAAGCTTTCTTT.

J is TRBJ1-3 and V is TRBV10-3, with 9 bases identical to TRBD1. CDR3 length equals 14 residues. Trimming removed 6 bases from V and 2 bases from J; junction bases left unmatched: 2. CDR1 and CDR2 (germline): ENHRY, SYGVKD. CDR3 DNA: TGTGCCATCAGGGGGACAGGGACTGGAAACACCATATATTTT. It is translated as CAIRGTGTGNTIYF.

This chain uses TRBV20-1 with TRBJ1-2; 8 nucleotides match TRBD1. Germline V CDR1 and CDR2: DFQATT, SNEGSKA (reference sequence). Trimming removed 7 bases from V and 7 bases from J; junction bases left unmatched: 5. This CDR3 region has 11 residues. The CDR3 sequence: CSDGQGPGYTF. In DNA, the CDR3 is TGCAGTGATGGACAGGGCCCTGGCTACACCTTC.

The rearrangement joins TRBV20-1 to TRBJ1-5; 12 bases line up with TRBD1. Germline assignment: CDR1 DFQATT and CDR2 SNEGSKA (reference sequence). This CDR3 has 14 amino acids. Unmatched junction bases numbered 3, after V lost 3 bases and J lost 6 bases. CDR3 residues: CSASRDRGRQPQHF. As DNA, the CDR3 is TGCAGTGCTAGTCGGGACAGGGGGCGTCAGCCCCAGCATTTT.

This rearrangement joins TRBV7-2 to TRBJ2-3; weak D call: TRBD1 (6 bases). V gave up 3 bases and J gave up 2 bases, with 9 bases separating them. Germline lookup yields CDR1 SGHTA and CDR2 FQGNSA. This CDR3 has 14 residues. CDR3 amino acids: CASSLGAATDTQYF. The CDR3 DNA reads as TGTGCCAGCAGCTTGGGGGCTGCCACAGATACGCAGTATTTT.

This rearrangement joins TRBV4-1 to TRBJ1-4, with 7 bases lining up with TRBD1. The CDR3 is 16 residues long. V was clipped by 2 bases and J by 5 bases; unmatched bases: 8. Germline CDR1 and CDR2: MGHRA and YSYEKL. CDR3 in DNA: TGCGCCAGCAGCCAAAAACACCGGGACAGCAATGAAAAACTGTTTTTT. Protein product: CASSQKHRDSNEKLFF.

The chain carries TRBV6-6 and TRBJ2-1, with D unresolved. Germline V gives CDR1 MNHNY, CDR2 SVGAGI (reference sequence). V was cut by 6 bases and J by 3 bases, with 6 bases left in between. The CDR3 totals 12 residues. The CDR3 region has the DNA TGTGCCAGCAGCCGCGACTACAATGAGCAGTTCTTC. Translating gives CASSRDYNEQFF.

V is TRBV18 and J is TRBJ1-4; the match to TRBD1 covers 10 bases. With V trimmed by 2 bases and J by 8 bases, 14 bases remained unmatched. This CDR3 spans 18 amino acids. The germline V gene encodes CDR1 KGHSH and CDR2 LQKENI. The CDR3 bases are TGTGCCAGCTCACCATTTTCCGGACAGGGGGTTCTTTGGGAAAAACTGTTTTTT. This sequence encodes CASSPFSGQGVLWEKLFF.

This clone has only a few counts. The same CDR3 arises from other DNA sequences in this sample as well. This rearrangement joins TRBV25-1 to TRBJ1-3; no definite D call. In germline, CDR1 is MGHDK, CDR2 SYGVNS. With 5 bases removed from V and 0 bases from J, the gap between germline ends came to 5 bases. This CDR3 comprises 13 residues. The chain's CDR3 is CASSRDSGNTIYF. The CDR3 nucleotides are TGTGCCAGCAGTAGGGACTCTGGAAACACCATATATTTT.

The chain is built from TRBV6-5 and TRBJ2-3, with 7 bases identical to TRBD1. The V gene's germline CDR1 is MNHEY and CDR2 SVGAGI. There are 15 residues in the CDR3. After removal of 6 bases from V and 0 bases from J, the junction contained 6 bases not matched to a gene. This chain's CDR3 is CASSRDRYSTDTQYF. CDR3 nucleotides: TGTGCCAGCAGCCGGGACAGATATAGCACAGATACGCAGTATTTT.

V gene TRBV3-1 (or the pseudogene TRBV3-2) combines with J gene TRBJ2-5, with 9 nucleotides matching TRBD1. CDR3 length: 16 residues. Unmatched junction bases numbered 10, after V lost 1 base and J lost 7 bases. CDR1 and CDR2 from the germline V gene are LGHDT and YNNKEL (reference sequence). The CDR3 nucleotides are TGTGCCAGCAGCCAAGTAGTCGGGACAGGGATTCGGACCCAGTACTTC. As protein: CASSQVVGTGIRTQYF.

The chain has TRBV30 and TRBJ2-2, with D possibly being TRBD2 (5 bases). There are 13 residues in the CDR3. The germline V and J ends were trimmed by 8 bases and 4 bases, with 14 bases remaining between them. Germline CDR1 GTSNPN, CDR2 SVGIG (reference sequence). CDR3 protein: CARLVRATGELFF. In DNA form, the CDR3 reads TGTGCCCGCTTGGTGCGGGCCACCGGGGAGCTGTTTTTT.

The chain joins TRBV19 to TRBJ2-1, with D perhaps assigned TRBD1 or TRBD2 (5 bases each). The CDR3 covers 16 residues. V was shortened by 3 bases and J by 5 bases, with 17 bases between the two germline ends. Germline V gene sequence: CDR1 LNHDA, CDR2 SQIVND (reference sequence). The CDR3 loop is CASSIPGTAKNNEQFF. DNA for the CDR3: TGTGCCAGTAGTATCCCGGGGACGGCAAAAAACAATGAGCAGTTCTTC.

The rearrangement joins TRBV15 to TRBJ2-2; the D gene is possibly TRBD2 (6 bases). Trimming stripped 1 base from V and 4 bases from J, with 7 bases between. Germline CDR1 LNHNV, CDR2 YYDKDF (reference sequence). The CDR3 runs to 14 residues. CDR3 sequence reads: CATSRVGGTGELFF. The CDR3, as DNA: TGTGCCACCAGCAGAGTCGGGGGCACCGGGGAGCTGTTTTTT. The variable domain in full, completed from reference TRBV15 and TRBJ2-2, reads DAMVIQNPRYQVTQFGKPVTLSCSQTLNHNVMYWYQQKSSQAPKLLFHYYDKDFNNEADTPDNFQSRRPNTSFCFLDIRSPGLGDTAMYLCATSRVGGTGELFFGEGSRLTVL.

The V and J genes are TRBV7-3 and TRBJ2-5; D remains ambiguous. Trimming shortened V by 3 bases and J by 5 bases, and 10 bases separated the two germline ends. CDR3 length: 13 residues. Germline V lookup: CDR1 SGHTA, CDR2 FQGTGA. CDR3 DNA sequence: TGTGCCAGCAGCTTGGGTCATGGGGAGACCCAGTACTTC. Its translation: CASSLGHGETQYF.

This clone was found once. V and J are TRBV29-1 and TRBJ2-7; D unresolved. Germline CDR1 is SQVTM and CDR2 is ANQGSEA. CDR3 length: 12 residues. Trimming took off 6 bases at V and 0 bases at J, with 9 bases between the two ends. The CDR3 is CSVSGYSYEQYF. The CDR3 nucleotides read TGCAGCGTGTCAGGATACTCCTACGAGCAGTACTTC.

This rearrangement joins TRBV12-3 or TRBV12-4 to TRBJ1-2; no clear D. CDR3 length: 13 amino acids. V lost 4 bases and J lost 1, with 7 bases in between. The CDR3 nucleotides are TGTGCCAGCAGTTCGACGGTTAACTATGGCTACACCTTC. Translated: CASSSTVNYGYTF.

V gene TRBV28 combines with J gene TRBJ2-1; no clear D gene. The CDR3 loop spans 15 amino acids. V was clipped by 3 bases and J by 0 bases, with 9 bases between them. Germline V gene lookup returns CDR1 MDHEN and CDR2 SYDVKM. CDR3 nucleotide sequence: TGTGCCAGCAGTTTGTGGCCTGACTCCTACAATGAGCAGTTCTTC. Amino acid sequence: CASSLWPDSYNEQFF.

This chain connects TRBV6-2 or TRBV6-3 to TRBJ1-5, with a weak D call TRBD1 (5 bases). The germline V and J ends were trimmed by 0 bases and 5 bases, with 11 bases remaining between them. The V gene's germline CDR1 is MNHEY and CDR2 SVGEGT. The CDR3 is 15 residues long. CDR3 protein: CASSYSRQGYQPQHF. CDR3 nucleotides: TGTGCCAGCAGTTACTCGAGGCAGGGTTATCAGCCCCAGCATTTT.